This T cell receptor (beta chain) was documented in a study of beta chain features in type 1 diabetes. For the study at large: The study found patients and healthy donors alike in age, gender and cell yields.

The CDR3 loop spans 17 amino acids. Looked up from germline, CDR1 is SGHRS and CDR2 is YFSETQ. V lost 5 bases and J lost 1, with 20 bases in between. This clone was detected a few times. Its antigen remains unidentified. The whole isolated RNA underwent reverse transcription, so sequencing captured expressed TCRB transcripts. The average output of naive, central memory and regulatory T cell samples was several million reads. Only in-frame clones appear in the TCRdb table, and some are missing; sequencing was by immunoSEQ multiplex PCR. Of under 450,000 clones listed, about 14% are singletons. Isolation of CD4+ naive, central memory, regulatory and stem cell-like memory cells was achieved by sorting via CD45RO/CCR7/CD25/CD127/CD95/CD27. General study points: At VDJ recombination sites, type 1 diabetes patients had fewer insertions and more deleted nucleotides.

Sample: naive CD4+ T cells from blood. This rearrangement joins TRBV5-1 to TRBJ2-3, with TRBD2 as a possible D gene (6 bases). This receptor was taken from a man younger than 40 in good health. CDR3: CASSPHLTGVGTDTQYF. In nucleotides, the CDR3 is TGCGCCAGCAGTCCCCATCTTACGGGAGTAGGCACAGATACGCAGTATTTT. Full variable domain (remainder filled in from reference TRBV5-1 and TRBJ2-3): KAGVTQTPRYLIKTRGQQVTLSCSPISGHRSVSWYQQTPGQGLQFLFEYFSETQRNKGNFPGRFSGRQFSNSRSEMNVSTLELGDSALYLCASSPHLTGVGTDTQYFGPGTRLTVL.